A selection of T cell receptor beta chains follows, all from one sample in a study of graft-versus-host responses after intestinal transplantation. TCRdb keeps only in-frame clones here, not all; method: immunoSEQ multiplex PCR. The top ten hold 0.72% of the sample, which has some 31,000 clones, roughly 93% seen once. This specimen was PBMCs, taken roughly 68 days after intestinal transplant. All receptors come from a human patient who received an intestinal transplant, so some T cells may come from the graft donor. The CDR3 runs from the conserved cysteine through the conserved F or W. Size values are once, few and many counts, or a class for expanded clones, and some rows have none.

abundance: -; j_gene: TRBJ1-2; v_gene: TRBV9; CDR3aa: CASSITGGPYGYTF
abundance: -; j_gene: TRBJ2-1; v_gene: TRBV7-6; CDR3aa: CASSLDYNEQFF
abundance: once; j_gene: TRBJ1-5; v_gene: TRBV5-6; CDR3aa: CASSLRGNQPQHF
abundance: once; j_gene: TRBJ1-6; v_gene: TRBV18; CDR3aa: CASSLLRRNSPLHF
abundance: -; j_gene: TRBJ2-1; v_gene: TRBV7-6; CDR3aa: CASSLALGGGSSYNEQFF
abundance: -; j_gene: TRBJ1-4; v_gene: TRBV6-1; CDR3aa: CASSGGQGGEKLFF
abundance: -; j_gene: TRBJ2-7; v_gene: TRBV11-2; CDR3aa: CASSLEWGPGLYEQYF
abundance: once; j_gene: TRBJ2-5; v_gene: TRBV19; CDR3aa: CASSTRDRGQETQYF
abundance: -; j_gene: TRBJ2-1; v_gene: TRBV5-6; CDR3aa: CASSFGVKYNEQFF
abundance: -; j_gene: TRBJ2-6; v_gene: TRBV7-2; CDR3aa: CASSPHITGSGANVLTF
abundance: -; j_gene: -; v_gene: TRBV30; CDR3aa: CAWTPDGIGYEQYF
abundance: -; j_gene: TRBJ2-7; v_gene: TRBV4-1; CDR3aa: CASSQDTLADPYTYEQYF
abundance: -; j_gene: TRBJ2-5; v_gene: TRBV4-2; CDR3aa: CASSQTSEGLETQYF
abundance: -; j_gene: TRBJ2-7; v_gene: TRBV15; CDR3aa: CATSFQRSYEQYF
abundance: -; j_gene: TRBJ1-1; v_gene: TRBV2; CDR3aa: CASSDWTTTEAFF
abundance: -; j_gene: TRBJ2-5; v_gene: TRBV4-1; CDR3aa: CASSQDETRQETQYF
abundance: -; j_gene: TRBJ1-5; v_gene: TRBV28; CDR3aa: CASSLWTSSNQPQHF
abundance: -; j_gene: TRBJ1-2; v_gene: TRBV11-3; CDR3aa: CASSTAGGYYGYTF
abundance: -; j_gene: TRBJ2-7; v_gene: TRBV5-4; CDR3aa: CASSLGTGGRYEQYF
abundance: -; j_gene: TRBJ1-2; v_gene: TRBV4-1; CDR3aa: CASSQDPRSYRRISDYGYTF
abundance: -; j_gene: TRBJ2-7; v_gene: TRBV10-3; CDR3aa: CAISIQGAKVLAGVLVDYEQYF
abundance: -; j_gene: TRBJ2-3; v_gene: TRBV7-9; CDR3aa: CASSLDRDRGWTDTQYF
abundance: once; j_gene: TRBJ1-1; v_gene: TRBV23-1; CDR3aa: CASSQSRSDGYTEAFF
abundance: -; j_gene: TRBJ2-5; v_gene: TRBV19; CDR3aa: CASSIPAGETQYF
abundance: -; j_gene: TRBJ1-1; v_gene: TRBV6-4; CDR3aa: CASSDGTGNTEAFF
abundance: once; j_gene: TRBJ1-1; v_gene: TRBV5-5; CDR3aa: CASSLFHLQANTEAFF
abundance: -; j_gene: TRBJ2-1; v_gene: TRBV2; CDR3aa: CASREGSHNEQFF
abundance: -; j_gene: TRBJ2-3; v_gene: TRBV19; CDR3aa: CASSIFLLQGSTDTQYF
abundance: -; j_gene: TRBJ1-2; v_gene: TRBV15; CDR3aa: CATSRSGTGYYGYTF